The 9 T cell receptor beta chains reported below all come from one sample, sequenced in a study of cytotoxic CD8 clonotypes in ibrutinib-treated CLL. Data came from immunoSEQ multiplex PCR; TCRdb stores just in-frame clones and leaves some out. The profile shows over 200,000 clones, 70% to 75% of them singletons. The sequenced sample was PBMCs, obtained after 12 months of ibrutinib treatment. All receptors come from a human donor with chronic lymphocytic leukemia.

This sequence joins TRBV7-9 and TRBJ2-5; D uncertain. CDR1 and CDR2 from the germline V gene are SEHNR and FQNEAQ (reference sequence). The V gene lost 4 bases and the J gene lost 0 bases, with 9 bases spanning the gap. CDR3 length: 14 residues. CDR3 bases: TGTGCCAGCAGCTCCGAAGGGCACCAAGAGACCCAGTACTTC. Its translation is CASSSEGHQETQYF.

This chain links TRBV30 with TRBJ2-3; the D gene is possibly TRBD2 (7 bases). Deletions cut 0 bases from V and 6 bases from J, with 13 bases between. CDR3 size: 14 residues. CDR1 and CDR2 (germline): GTSNPN, SVGIG (reference sequence). CDR3 nucleotides: TGTGCCTGGAGTGTGGGGGGGCGGTGGGATACGCAGTATTTT. It translates to CAWSVGGRWDTQYF.

The chain joins TRBV6-5 to TRBJ1-1, with 8 bases aligning to TRBD1. V was pared by 0 bases and J by 10 bases, with 4 bases of the junction left unmatched. Germline V gene sequence: CDR1 MNHEY, CDR2 SVGAGI. This CDR3 has 13 amino acids. CDR3 nucleotide sequence: TGTGCCAGCAGTTACTCGAACGACAGGGGAGCTTTCTTT. This sequence encodes CASSYSNDRGAFF.

Notes on this clone: One end of the junction varies from germline; a read error may be responsible. The chain couples TRBV7-7 to TRBJ2-5; 8 nucleotides align to TRBD1. CDR3 size: 14 residues. CDR1 is SSHAT, CDR2 FNYEAQ, per germline (reference sequence). CDR3 nucleotides: TGTGCTAGCAGCTCGACAGGGGACGGGGAGACCCAGTACTTC. Encoded protein: CASSSTGDGETQYF.

The rearrangement uses TRBV25-1 and TRBJ1-1, with D possibly matching TRBD1 (5 bases). Per germline, CDR1 MGHDK and CDR2 SYGVNS. The germline V and J ends were trimmed by 5 bases and 1 base, with 11 bases remaining between them. The CDR3 is 14 amino acids. CDR3 loop: CASSWGDGNTEAFF. In nucleotides, the CDR3 is TGTGCCAGCAGTTGGGGGGACGGGAACACTGAAGCTTTCTTT.

The sample holds a few counts of this clone. The V gene is TRBV7-9, the J gene TRBJ1-5; D unresolved. The germline gives CDR1 SEHNR, CDR2 FQNEAQ (reference sequence). The CDR3 has 14 residues. Trimming took 1 base from V and 1 from J, leaving 5 bases between them. DNA of the CDR3: TGTGCCAGCAGCTTAGAGACGAGCAATCAGCCCCAGCATTTT. It yields the protein CASSLETSNQPQHF.

V and J are TRBV11-2 and TRBJ1-1; D is unresolved. The CDR3 runs to 16 residues. Between the trimmed V and J ends, which lost 1 base and 0 bases, there was a span of 12 bases. In germline, CDR1 is SGHAT, CDR2 FQNNGV. CDR3: CASSLGLGSMNTEAFF. CDR3 nucleotides: TGTGCCAGCAGCTTAGGTTTGGGCAGCATGAACACTGAAGCTTTCTTT.

The chain is built from TRBV29-1 and TRBJ1-5; TRBD1 aligns across 7 bases. The CDR3 extends over 15 amino acids. Germline V gene sequence: CDR1 SQVTM, CDR2 ANQGSEA. Trimming cost V 6 bases and J 0 bases; bases outside gene matches: 8. The CDR3 reads CSVSTGQHSNQPQHF. CDR3 sequence (DNA): TGCAGCGTCTCCACGGGACAGCATAGCAATCAGCCCCAGCATTTT.

This clone appeared a few times. At one of its ends the junction is not consistent with the germline gene, which may arise from a read error. The chain carries TRBV7-7 and TRBJ2-1; D possibly corresponds to TRBD2 (5 bases). The CDR3 covers 13 residues. Germline-derived CDR1 and CDR2 are SSHAT and FNYEAQ (reference sequence). The CDR3 is CASSLAPYNEQFF. In nucleotides, the CDR3 is TGTGCTAGCAGCTTAGCGCCCTACAATGAGCAGTTCTTC.